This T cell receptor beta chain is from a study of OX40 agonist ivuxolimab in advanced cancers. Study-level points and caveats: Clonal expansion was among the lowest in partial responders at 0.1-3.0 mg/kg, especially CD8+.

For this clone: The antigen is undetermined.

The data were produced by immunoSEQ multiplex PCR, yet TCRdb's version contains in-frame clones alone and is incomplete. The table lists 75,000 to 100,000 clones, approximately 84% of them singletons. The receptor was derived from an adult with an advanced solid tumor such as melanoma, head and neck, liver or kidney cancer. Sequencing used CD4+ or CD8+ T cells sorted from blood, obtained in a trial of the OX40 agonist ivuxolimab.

The CDR3 protein is CASLKTGEDYEQYF. In nucleotides, the CDR3 is TGTGCCAGCCTGAAGACAGGGGAAGACTACGAGCAGTACTTC. The chain combines TRBV7-2 with TRBJ2-7, with TRBD1 identical over 8 bases. Germline V CDR1 and CDR2: SGHTA, FQGNSA. Unmatched junction bases numbered 9, after V lost 8 bases and J lost 3 bases. The CDR3 contains 14 residues.